A selection of T cell receptor beta chains follows, all from one sample in a study of OX40 agonist ivuxolimab in advanced cancers. Sequencing was performed with immunoSEQ multiplex PCR; in TCRdb, only in-frame clones are kept and a portion is missing. The sample has about 68,000 clones; roughly 83% are singletons. The sample was CD4+ or CD8+ T cells sorted from blood, taken in a trial of the OX40 agonist ivuxolimab. These receptors were collected from an adult with an advanced solid tumor such as melanoma, head and neck, liver or kidney cancer. Both conserved end residues are part of each CDR3. The D gene is left open where the match is weak. Rows give clone size only sometimes, using once, few, many, or a class for an expanded clone.

CDR3 DNA: TGTGCCAGTAGTTGGGACAGGGGATACACCATATATTTT
CDR3 protein: CASSWDRGYTIYF
D gene: TRBD1
J gene: TRBJ1-3
V gene: TRBV19
clone size: few

CDR3 DNA: TGTGCCAGGAAGACAGGGTTTTTAGCTAATGAAAAACTGTTTTTT
CDR3 protein: CARKTGFLANEKLFF
D gene: TRBD1
J gene: TRBJ1-4
V gene: TRBV6-1
clone size: NA

CDR3 DNA: TGTGCCACCGGGACAGGGGGCACAGATACGCAGTATTTT
CDR3 protein: CATGTGGTDTQYF
D gene: TRBD1
J gene: TRBJ2-3
V gene: TRBV10-3
clone size: NA

CDR3 DNA: TGTGCCAGCAGCCACACCTATGGCTACACCTTC
CDR3 protein: CASSHTYGYTF
D gene: NA
J gene: TRBJ1-2
V gene: TRBV4-2
clone size: NA

CDR3 DNA: TGTGCCAGCAGCTGGGACAGCCTATTCTATGGCTACACCTTC
CDR3 protein: CASSWDSLFYGYTF
D gene: TRBD1
J gene: TRBJ1-2
V gene: TRBV7-9
clone size: NA

CDR3 DNA: TGTGCCAGCATAAGGACAGGCGACACCGGGGAGCTGTTTTTT
CDR3 protein: CASIRTGDTGELFF
D gene: TRBD1
J gene: TRBJ2-2
V gene: TRBV6-6
clone size: NA

CDR3 DNA: TGTGCCAGCACCCTTGGCGGAGTCTATAGCAATCAGCCCCAGCATTTT
CDR3 protein: CASTLGGVYSNQPQHF
D gene: NA
J gene: TRBJ1-5
V gene: TRBV5-6
clone size: NA

CDR3 DNA: TGTGCCAGTAGTATCGCCTGGGACGGCCGCGCCTACGAGCAGTACTTC
CDR3 protein: CASSIAWDGRAYEQYF
D gene: NA
J gene: TRBJ2-7
V gene: TRBV19
clone size: NA

CDR3 DNA: TGTGCCAGCTCACTACGGACCGCCCGAGGCTCCTACAATGAGCAGTTCTTC
CDR3 protein: CASSLRTARGSYNEQFF
D gene: NA
J gene: TRBJ2-1
V gene: TRBV18
clone size: NA

CDR3 DNA: TGCGCCAGCAGCTTGGTATCTCCTAATGAAAAACTGTTTTTT
CDR3 protein: CASSLVSPNEKLFF
D gene: NA
J gene: TRBJ1-4
V gene: TRBV5-1
clone size: NA

CDR3 DNA: TGTGCCAGCAGTGAAGGGATAGGAAACTATGGCTACACCTTC
CDR3 protein: CASSEGIGNYGYTF
D gene: NA
J gene: TRBJ1-2
V gene: TRBV6-1
clone size: NA

CDR3 DNA: TGTGCCAGTAGTATTCTAGCGGGAGGGCGATCGAGAACCGGGGAGCTGTTTTTT
CDR3 protein: CASSILAGGRSRTGELFF
D gene: TRBD2
J gene: TRBJ2-2
V gene: TRBV19
clone size: NA

CDR3 DNA: TGTGCCAGCAGCCCGACAGTCAATCAGCCCCAGCATTTT
CDR3 protein: CASSPTVNQPQHF
D gene: NA
J gene: TRBJ1-5
V gene: TRBV7-8
clone size: NA

CDR3 DNA: TGTGCCAGCAGCTCTCGGAGCGGGGGGGCCAATGAGCAGTTCTTC
CDR3 protein: CASSSRSGGANEQFF
D gene: TRBD2
J gene: TRBJ2-1
V gene: TRBV7-9
clone size: NA

CDR3 DNA: TGTGCCAGCAGTACCTTAAGGGGAAACACTGAAGCTTTCTTT
CDR3 protein: CASSTLRGNTEAFF
D gene: NA
J gene: TRBJ1-1
V gene: TRBV2
clone size: NA

CDR3 DNA: TGTGCCTGCCGACAGGGAGGCACTGAAGCTTTCTTT
CDR3 protein: CACRQGGTEAFF
D gene: TRBD1
J gene: TRBJ1-1
V gene: TRBV7-9
clone size: NA

CDR3 DNA: TGTGCCATCAGTGATCAGGGAGATACGCAGTATTTT
CDR3 protein: CAISDQGDTQYF
D gene: NA
J gene: TRBJ2-3
V gene: TRBV10-3
clone size: NA

CDR3 DNA: TGTGCCAGCAGTTACGAAGGGGGGTACACTGAAGCTTTCTTT
CDR3 protein: CASSYEGGYTEAFF
D gene: NA
J gene: TRBJ1-1
V gene: TRBV6-6
clone size: NA

CDR3 DNA: TGTGCCAGCAGCTTAGGGGGAAGCTCCTACAATGAGCAGTTCTTC
CDR3 protein: CASSLGGSSYNEQFF
D gene: NA
J gene: TRBJ2-1
V gene: TRBV11-1
clone size: NA

CDR3 DNA: TGTGCCTGGGGGACAGCGGGTTACGGGAATGAGCAGTTCTTC
CDR3 protein: CAWGTAGYGNEQFF
D gene: NA
J gene: TRBJ2-1
V gene: TRBV30
clone size: NA

CDR3 DNA: TGTGCCAGTAGTATAGCTGGGGGACGCCTGGTCGAGAGTGAAGCTTTCTTT
CDR3 protein: CASSIAGGRLVESEAFF
D gene: NA
J gene: TRBJ1-1
V gene: TRBV19
clone size: NA

CDR3 DNA: TGCGCCAGCAGCCCTCCTAGTCGTACGCAGTATTTT
CDR3 protein: CASSPPSRTQYF
D gene: NA
J gene: TRBJ2-3
V gene: TRBV5-1
clone size: NA

CDR3 DNA: TGCGCCAGCAGCCGGGAGGGGGATGGGGTCTATGGCTACACCTTC
CDR3 protein: CASSREGDGVYGYTF
D gene: NA
J gene: TRBJ1-2
V gene: TRBV5-1
clone size: NA

CDR3 DNA: TGTGCCTGGAGTGTAAGCAGGGACGACCACAATGAGCAGTTCTTC
CDR3 protein: CAWSVSRDDHNEQFF
D gene: NA
J gene: TRBJ2-1
V gene: TRBV30
clone size: NA

CDR3 DNA: TGTGCCAGCAGACTAGCGGGGGGCAATGAGCAGTTCTTC
CDR3 protein: CASRLAGGNEQFF
D gene: TRBD2
J gene: TRBJ2-1
V gene: TRBV6-1
clone size: NA

CDR3 DNA: TGTGCCAGCAAGGACAGCCTTAACTATGGCTACACCTTC
CDR3 protein: CASKDSLNYGYTF
D gene: NA
J gene: TRBJ1-2
V gene: TRBV2
clone size: NA

CDR3 DNA: TGTGCCAGCAGCGTATCGGCGGGGGGGCCAAATGAGCAGTTCTTC
CDR3 protein: CASSVSAGGPNEQFF
D gene: TRBD2
J gene: TRBJ2-1
V gene: TRBV9
clone size: NA

CDR3 DNA: TGCGCCAGCAGCCCGTGGGGCTCCTACGAGCAGTACTTC
CDR3 protein: CASSPWGSYEQYF
D gene: NA
J gene: TRBJ2-7
V gene: TRBV5-1
clone size: NA

CDR3 DNA: TGTGCCAGCAGCCGCGAGACAGGATCCTACAATGAGCAGTTCTTC
CDR3 protein: CASSRETGSYNEQFF
D gene: NA
J gene: TRBJ2-1
V gene: TRBV7-9
clone size: NA

CDR3 DNA: TGTGCCAGCAGGGACAGCTTCGTTAGCACAGATACGCAGTATTTT
CDR3 protein: CASRDSFVSTDTQYF
D gene: NA
J gene: TRBJ2-3
V gene: TRBV6-1
clone size: NA

CDR3 DNA: TGTGCCAGCAGCGTAGGGCCCCTGGCGTCGGAGACCCAGTACTTC
CDR3 protein: CASSVGPLASETQYF
D gene: NA
J gene: TRBJ2-5
V gene: TRBV9
clone size: NA